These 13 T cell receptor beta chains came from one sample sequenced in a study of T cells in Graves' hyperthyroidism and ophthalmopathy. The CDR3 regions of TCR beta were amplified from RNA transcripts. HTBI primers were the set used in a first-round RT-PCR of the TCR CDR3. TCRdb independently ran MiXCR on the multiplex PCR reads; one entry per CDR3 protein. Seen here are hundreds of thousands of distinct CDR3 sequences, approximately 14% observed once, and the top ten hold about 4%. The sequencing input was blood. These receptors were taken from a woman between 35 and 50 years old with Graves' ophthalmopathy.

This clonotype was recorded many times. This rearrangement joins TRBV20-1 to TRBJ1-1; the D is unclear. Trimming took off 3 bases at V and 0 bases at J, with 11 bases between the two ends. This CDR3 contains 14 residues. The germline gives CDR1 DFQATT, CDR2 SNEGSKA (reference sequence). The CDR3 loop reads CSASGQLMNTEAFF. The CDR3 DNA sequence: TGCAGTGCTAGTGGGCAGCTCATGAACACTGAAGCTTTCTTT.

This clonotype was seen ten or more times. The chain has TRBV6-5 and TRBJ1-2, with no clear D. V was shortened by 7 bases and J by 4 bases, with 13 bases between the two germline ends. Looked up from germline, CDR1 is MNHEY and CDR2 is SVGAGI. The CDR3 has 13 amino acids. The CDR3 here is CASTFGKLYGYTF. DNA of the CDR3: TGTGCCAGCACCTTCGGGAAGCTCTATGGCTACACCTTC.

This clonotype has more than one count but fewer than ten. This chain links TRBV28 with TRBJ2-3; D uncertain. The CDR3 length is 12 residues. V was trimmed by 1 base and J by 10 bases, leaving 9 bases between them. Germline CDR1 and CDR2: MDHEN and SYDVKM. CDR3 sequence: CASSLSNQAQYF. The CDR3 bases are TGTGCCAGCAGTTTATCGAATCAGGCGCAGTATTTT.

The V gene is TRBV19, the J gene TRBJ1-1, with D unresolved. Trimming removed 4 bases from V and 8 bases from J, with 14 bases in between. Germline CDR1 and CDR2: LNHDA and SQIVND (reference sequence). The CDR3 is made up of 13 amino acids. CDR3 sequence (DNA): TGTGCCAGTAGTACGAGGGATTCACGCGAAGCTTTCTTT. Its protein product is CASSTRDSREAFF.

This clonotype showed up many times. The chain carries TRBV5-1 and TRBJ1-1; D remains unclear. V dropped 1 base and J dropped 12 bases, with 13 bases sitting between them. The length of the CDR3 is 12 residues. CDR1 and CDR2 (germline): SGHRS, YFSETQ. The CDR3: CASSLNRGWPFF. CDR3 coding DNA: TGCGCCAGCAGCTTGAATCGCGGGTGGCCTTTCTTT.

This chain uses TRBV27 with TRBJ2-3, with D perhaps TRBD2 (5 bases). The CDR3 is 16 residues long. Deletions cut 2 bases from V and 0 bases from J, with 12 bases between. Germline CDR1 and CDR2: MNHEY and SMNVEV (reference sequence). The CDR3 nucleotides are TGTGCCAGCAGTTTAAACCCGGGAACTAGCACAGATACGCAGTATTTT. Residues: CASSLNPGTSTDTQYF.

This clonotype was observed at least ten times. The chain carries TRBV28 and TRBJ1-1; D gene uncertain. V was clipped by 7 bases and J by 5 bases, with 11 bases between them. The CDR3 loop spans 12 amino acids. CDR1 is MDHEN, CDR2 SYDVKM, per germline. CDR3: CASINEWTEAFF. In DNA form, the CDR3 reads TGTGCCAGCATCAACGAATGGACTGAAGCTTTCTTT.

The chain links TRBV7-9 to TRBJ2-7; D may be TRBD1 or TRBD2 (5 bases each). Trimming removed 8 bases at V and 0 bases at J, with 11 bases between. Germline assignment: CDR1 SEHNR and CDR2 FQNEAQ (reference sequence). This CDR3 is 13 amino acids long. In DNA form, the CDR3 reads TGTGCCAGCTTGGGGGTAAGCTCCTACGAGCAGTACTTC. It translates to CASLGVSSYEQYF.

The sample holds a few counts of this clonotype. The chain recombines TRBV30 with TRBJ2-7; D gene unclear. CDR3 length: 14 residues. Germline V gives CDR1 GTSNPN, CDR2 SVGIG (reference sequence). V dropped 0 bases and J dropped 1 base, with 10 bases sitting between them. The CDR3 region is CAWSVSWGSYEQYF. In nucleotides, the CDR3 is TGTGCCTGGAGTGTAAGTTGGGGATCCTACGAGCAGTACTTC.

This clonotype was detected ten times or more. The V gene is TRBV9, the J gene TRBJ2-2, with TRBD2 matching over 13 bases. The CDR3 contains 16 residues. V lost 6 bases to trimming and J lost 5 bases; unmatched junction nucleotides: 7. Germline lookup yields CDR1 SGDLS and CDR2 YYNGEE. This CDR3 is CASTPLAGGDTGELFF. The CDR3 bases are TGTGCCAGCACCCCACTAGCGGGAGGGGATACCGGGGAGCTGTTTTTT.

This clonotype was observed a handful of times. CDR3 in amino acids: CASSIASQGRGQPQHF. In DNA form, the CDR3 reads TGTGCCAGTAGTATAGCTTCGCAGGGCCGGGGACAGCCCCAGCATTTT. The V call is TRBV19, the J call TRBJ1-5, with a possible D match to TRBD1 (5 bases). With 1 base removed from V and 7 bases from J, the gap between germline ends came to 17 bases. Germline V lookup: CDR1 LNHDA, CDR2 SQIVND (reference sequence). The CDR3 extends over 16 amino acids. Variable domain in full (rest from reference TRBV19 and TRBJ1-5): DGGITQSPKYLFRKEGQNVTLSCEQNLNHDAMYWYRQDPGQGLRLIYYSQIVNDFQKGDIAEGYSVSREKKESFPLTVTSAQKNPTAFYLCASSIASQGRGQPQHFGDGTRLSIL.

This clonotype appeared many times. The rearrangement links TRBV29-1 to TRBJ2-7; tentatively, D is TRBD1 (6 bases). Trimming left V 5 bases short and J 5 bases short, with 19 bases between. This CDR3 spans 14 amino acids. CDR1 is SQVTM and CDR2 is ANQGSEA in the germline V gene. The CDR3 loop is CSVRPGHTANEQYF. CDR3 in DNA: TGCAGCGTTAGACCGGGACACACTGCCAACGAGCAGTACTTC.

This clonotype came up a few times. CDR3: CASRSGQLNTGELFF. The CDR3 bases are TGTGCCAGCAGATCGGGACAGCTGAACACCGGGGAGCTGTTTTTT. The genes are TRBV7-3 and TRBJ2-2; 7 nucleotides line up with TRBD1. The CDR3 covers 15 residues. Germline lookup yields CDR1 SGHTA and CDR2 FQGTGA. V shed 6 bases, J shed 1 base, and the junction held 5 bases outside the gene matches.